This TCR beta chain was captured by sequencing in a study of PD-1 blockade in mismatch repair-deficient tumors. Study-wide background: Patients had approximately 11 mismatch repair-deficient cancer types and were previously treated and progressing. Study findings and constraints: Tumor-resident clones, often undetectable pretreatment in blood, expanded then contracted after pembrolizumab.

Trimming cost V 5 bases and J 6 bases, with 11 bases left between them. The CDR3 length is 12 residues. Germline V gives CDR1 SGHAT, CDR2 FQNNGV. As regards this clone: The antigen is unknown.

All patients were mismatch repair deficient, assessed by either PCR or immunohistochemistry. TCRs were sequenced from three patients responding to pembrolizumab. Profiled with immunoSEQ multiplex PCR; TCRdb holds only in-frame clones, not every one. Counted here are over 100,000 clones, around 80% occurring once; the ten biggest clones make up about 5.1%. The sequence was obtained from an adult with mismatch repair-deficient cancer. Source: peripheral blood, taken approximately 64 weeks after starting pembrolizumab. The rearrangement joins TRBV11-2 to TRBJ2-7; D unresolved. CDR3 loop: CASSPPAPEQYF. The DNA for the CDR3 is TGTGCCAGCAGCCCTCCCGCTCCCGAGCAGTACTTC. Full variable domain (missing parts from reference TRBV11-2 and TRBJ2-7): EAGVAQSPRYKIIEKRQSVAFWCNPISGHATLYWYQQILGQGPKLLIQFQNNGVVDDSQLPKDRFSAERLKGVDSTLKIQPAKLEDSAVYLCASSPPAPEQYFGPGTRLTVT.